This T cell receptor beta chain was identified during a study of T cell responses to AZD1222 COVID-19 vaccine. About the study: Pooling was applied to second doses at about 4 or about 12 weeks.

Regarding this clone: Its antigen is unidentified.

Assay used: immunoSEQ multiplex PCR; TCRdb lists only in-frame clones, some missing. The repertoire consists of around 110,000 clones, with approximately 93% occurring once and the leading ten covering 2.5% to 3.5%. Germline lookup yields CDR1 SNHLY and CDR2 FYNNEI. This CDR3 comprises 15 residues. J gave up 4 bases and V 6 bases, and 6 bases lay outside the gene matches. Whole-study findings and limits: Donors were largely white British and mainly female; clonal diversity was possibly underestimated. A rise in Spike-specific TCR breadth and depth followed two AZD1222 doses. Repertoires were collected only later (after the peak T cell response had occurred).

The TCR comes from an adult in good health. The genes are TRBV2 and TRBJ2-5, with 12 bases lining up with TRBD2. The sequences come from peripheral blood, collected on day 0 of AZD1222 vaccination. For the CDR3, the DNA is TGTGCCAGCAGCTATCTACTAGCGGGAGGAGAGACCCAGTACTTC. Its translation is CASSYLLAGGETQYF.